These T cell receptor beta chains were read from a single sample in a study of T cells in Graves' hyperthyroidism and ophthalmopathy. Each CDR3 protein gets one entry after TCRdb re-called the multiplex PCR reads with MiXCR. The sample contains almost 50,000 distinct CDR3 sequences, approximately 50% of which appear only once. Material for sequencing was peripheral blood or thyroid tissue (not recorded which). These receptors were obtained from a man aged 18 to 29 with Graves' hyperthyroidism. CDR3s include the opening cysteine and the closing phenylalanine or tryptophan. The D gene is left open where the match is weak. Size tells how often a clone was seen (once, few, many) or the class of an expanded clone, and some rows leave it out.

TRBV5-1	TRBJ1-4	TRBD1	-	TGCGCCGGCAGCTTCCAGGGGGTTAATGAAAAACTGTCTTTT	CAGSFQGVNEKLSF
TRBV29-1	TRBJ1-2	TRBD1	-	TGCAGCGTTGGGGACAGCGCATATGGCTACACCTTC	CSVGDSAYGYTF
TRBV29-1	TRBJ2-5	-	hyperexpanded	TGCAGCGTTGAAGGGGCAAGAAAGGGGGAGACCCAGTACTTC	CSVEGARKGETQYF
TRBV6-1	TRBJ1-1	TRBD1	-	TGTGCCAGCAGTGGAGAAAACAGGGGGAACACTGAAGCTTTCTTT	CASSGENRGNTEAFF
TRBV7-6	TRBJ2-3	-	many	TGTGCCAGCAGCTTAGGTCCCCAGCGCGGGCAGAGGACAGATACGCAGTATTTT	CASSLGPQRGQRTDTQYF
TRBV5-6	TRBJ2-6	-	once	TGCGCCAGCAGCTCACTTAACTCTGGGACCAACGTCCTGACTTTC	CASSSLNSGTNVLTF
TRBV12-3/TRBV12-4	TRBJ2-7	TRBD1	-	TGTGCCAGCAGTTCCGGGACAGGGGGCTTTTACGAGCAGTACTTC	CASSSGTGGFYEQYF
TRBV19	TRBJ2-7	-	few	TGTGCCACCTCTCCCTTCGGGAGTTACTACGAGCAGTACTTC	CATSPFGSYYEQYF
TRBV7-9	TRBJ2-7	TRBD1	-	TGTGCCAGCAGTCAAACAGGGGATGAATACGAGCAGTACTTC	CASSQTGDEYEQYF
TRBV9	TRBJ2-7	-	-	TGTGCCAGCAGCGTAACGGGACTCTCTTACTACGAGCAGTACTTC	CASSVTGLSYYEQYF
TRBV29-1	TRBJ1-1	-	-	TGCAGCGCCTTAAACACTGAAGCTTTCTTT	CSALNTEAFF
TRBV25-1	TRBJ1-5	-	medium-sized	TGTGCCAGCAGTGAATTAGGCCTCAATCAGCCCCAGCATTTT	CASSELGLNQPQHF
TRBV10-3	TRBJ2-7	TRBD1	-	TGTGCCATCGCCGGACAGGGGGCCGGGTACGAGCAGTACTTC	CAIAGQGAGYEQYF
TRBV2	TRBJ1-5	-	many	TGTGCCAGCAGTGGAGACAGTTGGGCTCAGCCCCAGCATTTT	CASSGDSWAQPQHF
TRBV7-9	TRBJ2-7	-	-	TGTGCCAGCAGCTTGCGAGTAAGTTTCGAGCAGCACTTC	CASSLRVSFEQHF
TRBV5-1	TRBJ2-5	TRBD1	-	TGCGCCAGCAGCTTGGATGCTTTAGGGACAGGGATGGAAGAGACCCAGTACTTC	CASSLDALGTGMEETQYF
TRBV10-3	TRBJ1-1	-	-	TGTGCCATCAGTGATTCAGCGGTGAACACTGAAGCTTTCTTT	CAISDSAVNTEAFF
TRBV7-8	TRBJ2-7	-	-	TGTGCCAGCAGCCGAGTGCACAGGGATTCCTACGAGCAGTACTTC	CASSRVHRDSYEQYF
TRBV12-3/TRBV12-4	TRBJ1-2	TRBD1	-	TGTGCCAGCAGTGGGGGACAGGGCTATGGCTACACCTTC	CASSGGQGYGYTF
TRBV7-9	TRBJ1-5	-	-	TGTGCCAGCAGCTTAGTTTCGGGGCAGCCCCAGCATTTT	CASSLVSGQPQHF
TRBV20-1	TRBJ1-3	-	-	TGCAGTGCTAGCAAAACAGGGTCCGGAAACACCATATATTTT	CSASKTGSGNTIYF
TRBV12-3/TRBV12-4	TRBJ2-3	TRBD2	few	TGTGCCAGCAGGAAGCGGGGGGGGGGAGATACGCAGTATTTT	CASRKRGGGDTQYF
TRBV7-2	TRBJ2-7	TRBD1	-	TGTGCCAGCAGCTACCTCAGGGGGCGCGGGTACGAGCAGTACTTC	CASSYLRGRGYEQYF
TRBV19	TRBJ1-5	-	-	TGTGCCAGTAGTATCCTTGGGAAGCCCCAGCATTTT	CASSILGKPQHF
TRBV6-5	TRBJ1-5	-	-	TGTGCCAGCAAGGGACCGATTAATCAGCCCCAGCATTTT	CASKGPINQPQHF
TRBV19	TRBJ1-5	-	-	TGTGCCAGTAGTATCCGGGGTAGCAATCAGCCCCAGCATTTT	CASSIRGSNQPQHF
TRBV24-1	TRBJ1-5	-	many	TGTGCCACCAGTGATTGGTCAGGGCGTCAGCCCCAGCATTTT	CATSDWSGRQPQHF
TRBV5-1	TRBJ1-2	-	many	TGCGCCAGCAGCATGTCGAGTAACTATGGCTACACCTTC	CASSMSSNYGYTF
TRBV2	TRBJ1-4	TRBD1	-	TGTGCCAGCACAACGACAGGGGGTGACGAAAAACTGTTTTTT	CASTTTGGDEKLFF
TRBV19	TRBJ2-7	-	many	TGTGCCAGTAGTATCCTGCCATCCCACCCCTACGAGCAGTACTTC	CASSILPSHPYEQYF
TRBV2	TRBJ1-3	-	-	TGTGCCAGCAGCGAAAGGGACACCATATATTTT	CASSERDTIYF
TRBV20-1	TRBJ1-2	-	-	TGCAGTGCTAGAGATCTCGACAGGAACTATGGCTACACCTTC	CSARDLDRNYGYTF
TRBV29-1	TRBJ2-3	TRBD2	-	TGCAGCGTGAGGCCCGGGACTAGCGGGACTAGCACAGATACGCAGTATTTT	CSVRPGTSGTSTDTQYF
TRBV4-3	TRBJ1-2	-	many	TGCGCCAGCAGCCAAGACAGGGGACATGGCTACACCTTC	CASSQDRGHGYTF
TRBV5-1	TRBJ1-1	-	-	TGCGCCAGCAGCGAAAACTCGAACACTGAAGCTCTCTTT	CASSENSNTEALF
TRBV29-1	TRBJ2-7	TRBD2	many	TGCAGCGTTGAAGTTCAAGGGCGGGAGGGACACTACGAGCAGTACTTC	CSVEVQGREGHYEQYF
TRBV6-5	TRBJ1-3	-	many	TGTGCCAGCAGTTACTCAGGGGGAAACACCATATATTTT	CASSYSGGNTIYF